The 7 T cell receptor beta chains listed next were all sequenced from one sample in a study of human thymus T cells. Generated by immunoSEQ multiplex PCR, the TCRdb table keeps only in-frame clones and is missing some. The sample yields tens of thousands of clones, nearly 95% seen once. The material sequenced was blood. Source of these receptors: a boy younger than two with a congenital heart defect but otherwise immunologically healthy.

The rearrangement links TRBV4-3 to TRBJ2-2, with D possibly called TRBD1 or TRBD2 (5 bases each). V was trimmed by 0 bases and J by 1 base, leaving 12 bases between them. CDR1 and CDR2 from the germline V gene are LGHNA and YSLEER. The CDR3 is 17 amino acids. CDR3 region: CASSQDPGPGNTGELFF. The DNA of the CDR3 is TGCGCCAGCAGCCAAGATCCGGGGCCTGGGAACACCGGGGAGCTGTTTTTT.

This clone is a singleton in its sample. The rearrangement links TRBV2 to TRBJ2-3, with 10 bases lining up with TRBD2. The germline gives CDR1 SNHLY, CDR2 FYNNEI. With V trimmed by 10 bases and J by 1 base, 8 bases remained unmatched. The CDR3 is 15 amino acids. The CDR3 loop reads CATQPGTSGTDTQYF. The CDR3 nucleotides are TGTGCCACCCAACCCGGGACTAGCGGCACAGATACGCAGTATTTT.

The chain joins TRBV2 to TRBJ2-1; 7 nucleotides match TRBD1. Germline CDR1 is SNHLY and CDR2 is FYNNEI. The CDR3 runs 17 residues. V was pared by 5 bases and J by 3 bases, with 13 bases of the junction left unmatched. This CDR3 reads CASSKTGPITLYNEQFF. CDR3 in DNA: TGTGCCAGCAGTAAGACAGGGCCCATAACTCTCTACAATGAGCAGTTCTTC.

This chain uses TRBV28 with TRBJ2-7; D remains unclear. With 3 bases removed from V and 5 bases from J, the gap between germline ends came to 17 bases. CDR1 and CDR2 from the germline V gene are MDHEN and SYDVKM. This CDR3 comprises 15 residues. The CDR3 DNA reads as TGTGCCAGCAGTTTTGATGGAATAGTGGGTCACGAGCAGTACTTC. Amino acid sequence: CASSFDGIVGHEQYF.

In its sample, this clone was seen many times. The rearrangement joins TRBV7-9 to TRBJ2-3; TRBD2 matches at 7 bases. The CDR3 has 15 residues. V gave up 1 base and J gave up 2 bases; unmatched junction bases: 3. Germline V gene data show CDR1 as SEHNR and CDR2 as FQNEAQ (reference sequence). In nucleotides, the CDR3 is TGTGCCAGCAGCTTAGGACTAGCAGTCACAGATACGCAGTATTTT. Amino acid sequence: CASSLGLAVTDTQYF.

The chain recombines TRBV7-2 with TRBJ1-1, with D possibly TRBD1 on 6 matching bases. CDR1 and CDR2 (germline): SGHTA, FQGNSA. Trimming removed 1 base at V and 5 bases at J, with 14 bases between. The CDR3 is made up of 15 amino acids. CDR3 sequence (DNA): TGTGCCAGCAGCTTAGTTCCGGGGGCAGTAACTGAAGCTTTCTTT. Its protein is CASSLVPGAVTEAFF.

This clone was picked up one time. The chain links TRBV13 to TRBJ2-7; a possible D gene is TRBD2 (6 bases). Looked up from germline, CDR1 is PRHDT and CDR2 is FYEKMQ (reference sequence). The ends were cut back, 4 bases at V and 2 bases at J, with 15 bases in the middle. The CDR3 length is 15 residues. CDR3 region: CASSSSGLPPYEQYF. CDR3 sequence (DNA): TGTGCCAGCAGCTCTTCGGGACTGCCTCCCTACGAGCAGTACTTC.